This T cell receptor beta chain was captured in a study of cytomegalovirus exposure and HLA in healthy donors. In the PCR, 60 Vbeta and 13 Jbeta primers were used. Original handling: Tens of millions of unique TCR beta chains, 10 million to 14 million shared, were counted in a later analysis. Sequencing used immunoSEQ multiplex PCR; TCRdb keeps in-frame clones, though not all of them. That table is the source of V, J and clone size, and D and trimming were worked out from the DNA. The sample includes about 160,000 clones, 75% to 80% seen only once; the top ten take 2.6%. Whole-study results and caveats: Reported findings show TCR beta sequences accurately forecast HLA-A and HLA-B alleles in most subjects. Across all donors, roughly uniform sequencing depth was an assumption of the presence/absence analyses.

Comments on this clone: Its target is unknown.

With 6 bases clipped from V and 8 bases from J, the junction kept 13 bases outside the gene matches. CDR3 length: 15 amino acids. Germline loops: CDR1 WSHSY, CDR2 SAAADI. J is TRBJ2-1 and V is TRBV10-2, with 7 bases matching TRBD2. Sequencing was performed on PBMCs. The source of this sequence is a woman between 40 and 55 years old in good health and CMV-seropositive. CDR3 loop: CASRRGLTEGYEQFF. DNA of the CDR3: TGCGCCAGCAGACGGGGACTAACGGAGGGGTATGAGCAGTTCTTC.